The sequence of this T cell receptor beta chain was determined in a study of shared clonotypes between healthy human individuals. The germline V gene has CDR1 LGHNA and CDR2 YSLEER. Trimming took off 1 base at V and 4 bases at J, with 16 bases between the two ends. The CDR3 totals 16 residues. Using immunoSEQ multiplex PCR, the repertoire was profiled, and TCRdb retains in-frame clones only, with some absent. The table lists some 510,000 clones, roughly 78% of them singletons. The clonotype comes from a woman in her 40s in good health. Some clones in this sample may be carry-over from other donors' samples. The sample was PBMCs. The V and J genes are TRBV4-3 and TRBJ1-2; a weak D match, TRBD1 (6 bases). Here the CDR3 reads CASSQASGQGLYGYTF. As DNA, the CDR3 is TGCGCCAGCAGCCAAGCCTCGGGCCAGGGGCTCTATGGCTACACCTTC.